A single sample gave rise to the 31 T cell receptor beta chains below, sequenced in a study of cytomegalovirus exposure and HLA in healthy donors. The PCR had 60 Vbeta and 13 Jbeta primers. Clones were read by immunoSEQ multiplex PCR, and TCRdb kept only the in-frame ones, dropping some. Of 35,000 to 55,000 clones in the sample, 55% to 75% were seen once. The source material was PBMCs. The receptor source for this set is a man in his sixties in good health and CMV-seropositive.

This clone was observed a single time. V gene TRBV7-2 combines with J gene TRBJ2-7; TRBD2 agrees at 9 bases. From germline, CDR1 is SGHTA and CDR2 FQGNSA. J was trimmed by 4 bases and V by 4 bases; bases with no gene match: 8. CDR3 length: 15 residues. CDR3 in amino acids: CASSSSPSGIYEQYF. As DNA, the CDR3 is TGTGCCAGCAGCTCCAGTCCTAGCGGGATATACGAGCAGTACTTC.

The gene calls are TRBV9 and TRBJ2-2; 8 bases line up with TRBD2. CDR1 and CDR2 from the germline V gene are SGDLS and YYNGEE. With 0 bases clipped from V and 4 bases from J, the junction kept 5 bases outside the gene matches. The length of the CDR3 is 16 residues. The CDR3 sequence is CASSVGRAGVTGELFF. The CDR3 nucleotides are TGTGCCAGCAGCGTAGGCCGAGCGGGAGTCACCGGGGAGCTGTTTTTT.

The CDR3 reads CASSRQGGYNEQFF. CDR3 nucleotides: TGTGCCAGCAGCAGACAGGGGGGATACAATGAGCAGTTCTTC. The chain carries TRBV5-4 and TRBJ2-1, with 9 bases fitting TRBD1. The V gene's germline CDR1 is SGHNT and CDR2 YYREEE (reference sequence). The CDR3 extends over 14 amino acids. V gave up 4 bases and J gave up 4 bases; unmatched junction bases: 3.

The rearrangement links TRBV5-1 to TRBJ2-7; tentatively, D is TRBD2 (6 bases). The germline V and J ends were trimmed by 0 bases and 1 base, with 8 bases remaining between them. The CDR3 loop spans 14 amino acids. Germline V gene lookup returns CDR1 SGHRS and CDR2 YFSETQ. The CDR3 region has the DNA TGCGCCAGCAGCTTGGCAGGGAGGTCCTACGAGCAGTACTTC. Translated: CASSLAGRSYEQYF. Full variable domain (missing parts from reference TRBV5-1 and TRBJ2-7): KAGVTQTPRYLIKTRGQQVTLSCSPISGHRSVSWYQQTPGQGLQFLFEYFSETQRNKGNFPGRFSGRQFSNSRSEMNVSTLELGDSALYLCASSLAGRSYEQYFGPGTRLTVT.

The chain combines TRBV6-5 with TRBJ1-2; D not resolved. With 3 bases removed from V and 8 bases from J, the gap between germline ends came to 19 bases. This CDR3 region has 15 residues. Germline V gene sequence: CDR1 MNHEY, CDR2 SVGAGI. CDR3 amino acids: CASSYYQTGRLGYTF. Written as DNA, the CDR3 is TGTGCCAGCAGTTATTACCAGACGGGGAGGTTGGGCTACACCTTC.

The rearrangement links TRBV6-5 to TRBJ2-1, with 8 bases aligning to TRBD2. This CDR3 is 11 amino acids long. Germline CDR1 and CDR2: MNHEY and SVGAGI. Trimming at V came to 9 bases and at J to 10 bases, leaving 5 bases not matched to a gene. Here the CDR3 reads CASRVAGEQFF. DNA of the CDR3: TGTGCCAGTCGAGTAGCGGGAGAGCAGTTCTTC.

V usage is TRBV5-6 and J usage is TRBJ2-7; 7 bases line up with TRBD1. Looked up from germline, CDR1 is SGHDT and CDR2 is YYEEEE. The CDR3 extends over 13 amino acids. The ends lost 4 bases at V and 8 bases at J; junction bases unmatched: 9. The CDR3 sequence is CASSPDRTMKQYF. As DNA, the CDR3 is TGTGCCAGCAGCCCGGACAGGACGATGAAGCAGTACTTC.

This chain uses TRBV21-1 with TRBJ1-1; the table's TRBD1 call for D was not verified on the DNA. TRBV21-1 is a pseudogene locus. The CDR3 spans 15 residues. CDR3 DNA sequence: TGTGCCAGCAGCCGTCCCCCAGGGATGCGGACTGAAGCTTTCTTT. Translated, it gives CASSRPPGMRTEAFF.

This clone was detected only once. This chain joins TRBV28 and TRBJ2-2, with 7 bases lining up with TRBD2. The J segment lost 6 bases and the V segment lost 2 bases, leaving 3 bases of the junction unmatched. Germline assignment: CDR1 MDHEN and CDR2 SYDVKM. There are 14 residues in the CDR3. CDR3 sequence: CASSLRREAGELFF. The DNA of the CDR3 is TGTGCCAGCAGTTTACGACGGGAGGCCGGGGAGCTGTTTTTT.

The chain joins TRBV5-1 to TRBJ2-1, with TRBD2 identical over 9 bases. Germline-derived CDR1 and CDR2 are SGHRS and YFSETQ. V gave up 0 bases and J gave up 6 bases; unmatched junction bases: 7. This CDR3 region has 16 residues. The CDR3 DNA reads TGCGCCAGCAGCTTGGAAGTAGCGGGAGTCGGCAATGAGCAGTTCTTC. Protein product: CASSLEVAGVGNEQFF.

The CDR3 loop reads CASSFGFGGPKATDTQYF. The DNA of the CDR3 is TGTGCCAGCAGCTTTGGGTTTGGGGGCCCTAAGGCCACAGATACGCAGTATTTT. The chain recombines TRBV11-3 with TRBJ2-3; possibly TRBD1 for D (6 bases). This CDR3 contains 18 residues. V lost 3 bases and J 2 bases, leaving 21 bases between the germline ends. CDR1 is SGHNT, CDR2 YENEEA, per germline.

The chain is built from TRBV5-4 and TRBJ2-2, with D possibly matching TRBD2 (6 bases). The V gene lost 3 bases and the J gene lost 0 bases, with 15 bases spanning the gap. The CDR3 is made up of 17 amino acids. Germline lookup yields CDR1 SGHNT and CDR2 YYREEE (reference sequence). CDR3 sequence (DNA): TGTGCCAGCAGCTCCGAGGTGGTAGCGGCGAACACCGGGGAGCTGTTTTTT. This encodes CASSSEVVAANTGELFF.

This clone turned up a few times. CDR3 loop: CASSQLAGYTGELFF. In nucleotides, the CDR3 is TGTGCCAGCAGCCAACTAGCGGGTTACACCGGGGAGCTGTTTTTT. This chain connects TRBV2 to TRBJ2-2, with 9 bases identical to TRBD2. Trimming took 6 bases from V and 3 from J; bases not matched to a gene: 5. The CDR3 totals 15 residues. CDR1 SNHLY and CDR2 FYNNEI come from the germline V gene. The variable domain in full, completed from reference TRBV2 and TRBJ2-2, reads EPEVTQTPSHQVTQMGQEVILRCVPISNHLYFYWYRQILGQKVEFLVSFYNNEISEKSEIFDDQFSVERPDGSNFTLKIRSTKLEDSAMYFCASSQLAGYTGELFFGEGSRLTVL.

This clone was picked up a small number of times. The chain joins TRBV4-3 to TRBJ1-2, with no clear D. This CDR3 is 16 amino acids long. CDR1 is LGHNA and CDR2 is YSLEER in the germline V gene. V lost 0 bases, J lost 7 bases, and 18 bases lay in between. The CDR3 protein is CASSQDLRTDSIGYTF. In DNA form, the CDR3 reads TGCGCCAGCAGCCAAGATTTACGGACTGATTCGATTGGCTACACCTTC.

This chain connects TRBV11-2 to TRBJ2-1; TRBD1 is a possible D gene (7 bases). In germline, CDR1 is SGHAT, CDR2 FQNNGV. CDR3 length equals 11 residues. Between the trimmed V and J ends, which lost 5 bases and 9 bases, there was a span of 8 bases. CDR3 bases: TGTGCCAGCAGCCAGGGGGGTGAGCAGTTCTTC. As protein: CASSQGGEQFF. The full variable domain, completed using reference TRBV11-2 and TRBJ2-1, is EAGVAQSPRYKIIEKRQSVAFWCNPISGHATLYWYQQILGQGPKLLIQFQNNGVVDDSQLPKDRFSAERLKGVDSTLKIQPAKLEDSAVYLCASSQGGEQFFGPGTRLTVL.

Only a few counts were recorded for this clone. The V and J genes are TRBV18 and TRBJ1-1; 11 bases match TRBD1. CDR1 and CDR2 (germline): KGHSH, LQKENI. V lost 3 bases, J lost 7 bases, and 10 bases stayed unmatched. The CDR3 runs to 16 residues. The CDR3 sequence is CASSPGTGGNGIEAFF. As DNA, the CDR3 is TGTGCCAGCTCACCTGGGACAGGGGGAAATGGTATTGAAGCTTTCTTT.

The V and J genes are TRBV9 and TRBJ2-1, with 7 bases aligning to TRBD2. Per the germline V gene, CDR1 is SGDLS and CDR2 is YYNGEE. The CDR3 totals 17 residues. Germline trimming cut 0 bases from V and 7 bases from J; bases unmatched to any gene: 13. The CDR3 region has the DNA TGTGCCAGCAGCGTAGAGGCTGACGCGGGAGTTGTAAATGAGCAGTTCTTC. Translated: CASSVEADAGVVNEQFF. The full variable domain, rest sourced from reference TRBV9 and TRBJ2-1, is DSGVTQTPKHLITATGQRVTLRCSPRSGDLSVYWYQQSLDQGLQFLIQYYNGEERAKGNILERFSAQQFPDLHSELNLSSLELGDSALYFCASSVEADAGVVNEQFFGPGTRLTVL.

The chain carries TRBV19 and TRBJ2-7, with D possibly TRBD1 on 5 matching bases. V was trimmed by 1 base and J by 6 bases, leaving 13 bases between them. In germline, CDR1 is LNHDA, CDR2 SQIVND (reference sequence). The CDR3 runs 14 residues. As DNA, the CDR3 is TGTGCCAGTAGTATAGGCCCGCGCAGGGCCGAGCAGTACTTC. Encoded protein: CASSIGPRRAEQYF.

The chain employs TRBV30 and TRBJ1-4; no reliable D call. Germline assignment: CDR1 GTSNPN and CDR2 SVGIG (reference sequence). This CDR3 is built from 12 residues. Trimming removed 5 bases at V and 6 bases at J, with 10 bases between. CDR3 coding DNA: TGTGCCTGGTCGGGTTTATATGAAAAACTGTTTTTT. It is translated as CAWSGLYEKLFF.

This chain connects TRBV19 to TRBJ1-2; 8 nucleotides line up with TRBD1. V shed 7 bases and J 7 bases; nucleotides not matched to a gene: 8. Per germline, CDR1 LNHDA and CDR2 SQIVND (reference sequence). The CDR3 spans 13 residues. CDR3 loop: CASIAQGAFGYTF. The DNA of the CDR3 is TGTGCCAGTATTGCCCAGGGGGCTTTTGGCTACACCTTC. Full variable domain (remainder filled in from reference TRBV19 and TRBJ1-2): DGGITQSPKYLFRKEGQNVTLSCEQNLNHDAMYWYRQDPGQGLRLIYYSQIVNDFQKGDIAEGYSVSREKKESFPLTVTSAQKNPTAFYLCASIAQGAFGYTFGSGTRLTVV.

This clone turned up a few times. The rearrangement links TRBV7-9 to TRBJ1-1; 12 bases line up with TRBD1. V lost 5 bases, J lost 4 bases, and 8 bases stayed unmatched. The CDR3 covers 16 residues. The germline V gene has CDR1 SEHNR and CDR2 FQNEAQ (reference sequence). CDR3 in amino acids: CASSPPGQGAGTEAFF. DNA of the CDR3: TGTGCCAGCAGCCCACCGGGACAGGGGGCTGGCACTGAAGCTTTCTTT.

This chain links TRBV7-2 with TRBJ2-7; TRBD2 matches at 8 bases. Germline CDR1 reads SGHTA; CDR2 reads FQGNSA. CDR3 length: 14 residues. J lost 0 bases, V lost 6 bases, and 4 bases had no gene match. The CDR3 nucleotides are TGTGCCAGCAGACTAGCGGCCCACTCCTACGAGCAGTACTTC. It codes for CASRLAAHSYEQYF. Based on the CDR3 plus reference TRBV7-2 and TRBJ2-7, the full variable domain is GAGVSQSPSNKVTEKGKDVELRCDPISGHTALYWYRQSLGQGLEFLIYFQGNSAPDKSGLPSDRFSAERTGGSVSTLTIQRTQQEDSAVYLCASRLAAHSYEQYFGPGTRLTVT.

This clone was seen only a few times. The chain has TRBV21-1 and TRBJ2-4; TRBD1, as called in the table, went unchecked against the DNA. TRBV21-1 is annotated as a pseudogene. This CDR3 region has 18 residues. The CDR3 here is CASSNFPGLALAKNIQYF. As DNA, the CDR3 is TGTGCCAGCAGCAATTTTCCAGGCCTCGCTCTAGCCAAAAACATTCAGTACTTC.

This clone was observed once. This chain links TRBV7-8 with TRBJ2-5, with 9 bases lining up with TRBD2. The trim removed 3 bases at V and 4 bases at J, leaving 9 bases unmatched. The CDR3 spans 16 residues. CDR1 and CDR2 (germline): SGHVS, FQNEAQ. CDR3 sequence: CASSLGRLAVRETQYF. As DNA, the CDR3 is TGTGCCAGCAGCTTGGGGAGACTAGCGGTTCGAGAGACCCAGTACTTC.

V gene TRBV20-1 combines with J gene TRBJ2-5; D is perhaps TRBD2 (5 bases). V was clipped by 3 bases and J by 5 bases, with 7 bases between them. This CDR3 region has 11 residues. CDR1 and CDR2 from the germline V gene are DFQATT and SNEGSKA (reference sequence). Written as DNA, the CDR3 is TGCAGTGCTAGCGGGGAGGAGACCCAGTACTTC. Translated, it gives CSASGEETQYF.

This chain uses TRBV5-6 with TRBJ2-7; 13 bases are shared with TRBD2. The CDR3 has 15 residues. V shed 4 bases, J shed 3 bases, and the junction held 4 bases outside the gene matches. CDR1 SGHDT and CDR2 YYEEEE come from the germline V gene. CDR3 sequence (DNA): TGTGCCAGCAGCAGGGGACTAGCGGGGATCTACGAGCAGTACTTC. The encoded protein is CASSRGLAGIYEQYF.

The rearrangement joins TRBV29-1 to TRBJ2-5; TRBD2 agrees at 10 bases. V trimming: 5 bases; J trimming: 4 bases; junction bases outside the gene matches: 13. The length of the CDR3 is 16 residues. The germline V gene encodes CDR1 SQVTM and CDR2 ANQGSEA. The CDR3 spells CSVLAGGTVLGETQYF. In DNA, the CDR3 is TGCAGCGTTTTAGCGGGGGGTACGGTTCTAGGAGAGACCCAGTACTTC.

The chain combines TRBV9 with TRBJ2-3; 12 positions agree with TRBD2. This CDR3 spans 18 amino acids. The V gene end was trimmed by 1 base and the J gene end by 3 bases; junction bases not matched to a gene: 9. Germline V lookup: CDR1 SGDLS, CDR2 YYNGEE. The CDR3 DNA reads TGTGCCAGCAGCGTATCTAGCGGGAGGGCCCAAAGAACAGATACGCAGTATTTT. This gives the protein CASSVSSGRAQRTDTQYF.

The V and J genes are TRBV18 and TRBJ1-2, with 7 bases identical to TRBD1. CDR3 size: 14 residues. Trimming at V came to 1 base and at J to 4 bases, leaving 3 bases not matched to a gene. CDR1 is KGHSH and CDR2 is LQKENI in the germline V gene. This chain's CDR3 is CASSPRQGLYGYTF. The DNA of the CDR3 is TGTGCCAGCTCACCACGACAGGGCCTCTATGGCTACACCTTC.

The J gene is TRBJ2-5, the V gene TRBV9; 8 bases map to TRBD1. The CDR3 is 16 amino acids. Germline V gives CDR1 SGDLS, CDR2 YYNGEE. Trimming cost V 3 bases and J 1 base; bases outside gene matches: 8. The CDR3 DNA is TGTGCCAGCAGCGAGCAGGGGGCCCCGGGCCAAGAGACCCAGTACTTC. This sequence encodes CASSEQGAPGQETQYF.

V and J are TRBV5-1 and TRBJ2-5; 7 bases match TRBD2. Germline values: CDR1 SGHRS, CDR2 YFSETQ. V gave up 2 bases and J gave up 5 bases; unmatched junction bases: 0. This CDR3 spans 12 amino acids. As DNA, the CDR3 is TGCGCCAGCAGCTTCGGGGGGGAGACCCAGTACTTC. Translation: CASSFGGETQYF.